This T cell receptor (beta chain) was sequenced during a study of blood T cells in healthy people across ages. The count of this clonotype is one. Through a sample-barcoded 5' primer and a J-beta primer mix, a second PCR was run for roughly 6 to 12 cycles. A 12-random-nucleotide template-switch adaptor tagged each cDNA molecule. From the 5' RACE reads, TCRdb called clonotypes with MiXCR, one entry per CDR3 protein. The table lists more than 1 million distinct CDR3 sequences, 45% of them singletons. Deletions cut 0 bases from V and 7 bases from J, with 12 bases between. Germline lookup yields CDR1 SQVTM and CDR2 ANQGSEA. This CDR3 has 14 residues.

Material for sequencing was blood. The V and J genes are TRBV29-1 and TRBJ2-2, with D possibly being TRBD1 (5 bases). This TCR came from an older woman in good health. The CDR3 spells CSVEDLQGGGELFF. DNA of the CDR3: TGCAGCGTTGAAGATCTTCAGGGCGGCGGGGAGCTGTTTTTT.